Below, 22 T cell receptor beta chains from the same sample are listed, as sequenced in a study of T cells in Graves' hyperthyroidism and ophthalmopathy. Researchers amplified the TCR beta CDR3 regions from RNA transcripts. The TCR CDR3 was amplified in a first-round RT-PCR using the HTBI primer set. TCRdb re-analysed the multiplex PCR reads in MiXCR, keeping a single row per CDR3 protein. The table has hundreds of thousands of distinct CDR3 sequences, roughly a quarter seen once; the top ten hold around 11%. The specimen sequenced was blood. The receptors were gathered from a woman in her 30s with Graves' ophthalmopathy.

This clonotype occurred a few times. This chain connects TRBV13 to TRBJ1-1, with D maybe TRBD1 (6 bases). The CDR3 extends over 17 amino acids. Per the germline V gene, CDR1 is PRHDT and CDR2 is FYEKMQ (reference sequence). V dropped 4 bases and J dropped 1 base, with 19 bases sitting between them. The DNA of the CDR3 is TGTGCCAGCAGCTCCCGGACAGAAGACCCCTCGAACACTGAAGCTTTCTTT. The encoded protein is CASSSRTEDPSNTEAFF.

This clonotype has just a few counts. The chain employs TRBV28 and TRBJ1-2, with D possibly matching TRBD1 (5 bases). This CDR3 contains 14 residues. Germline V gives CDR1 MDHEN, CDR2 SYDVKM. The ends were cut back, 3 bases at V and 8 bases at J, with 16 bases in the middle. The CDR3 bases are TGTGCCAGCAGTTTGGTCTCCTCAGGGAGAGGCTACACCTTC. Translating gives CASSLVSSGRGYTF.

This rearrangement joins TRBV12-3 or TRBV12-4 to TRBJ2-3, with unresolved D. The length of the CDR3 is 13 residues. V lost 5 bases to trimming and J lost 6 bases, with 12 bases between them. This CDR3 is CASSVLLGDTQYF. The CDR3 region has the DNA TGTGCCAGCAGTGTCCTATTAGGGGATACGCAGTATTTT.

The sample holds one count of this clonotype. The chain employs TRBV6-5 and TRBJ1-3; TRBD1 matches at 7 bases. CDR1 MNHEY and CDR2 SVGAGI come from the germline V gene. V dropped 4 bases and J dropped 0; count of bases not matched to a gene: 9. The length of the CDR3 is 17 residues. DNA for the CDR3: TGTGCCAGCAGTTCCACCGGGACAGCACTCTCTGGAAACACCATATATTTT. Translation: CASSSTGTALSGNTIYF.

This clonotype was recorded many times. CDR3 residues: CASSLARGAMNTEAFF. CDR3 nucleotides: TGTGCCAGCAGTCTTGCCCGGGGGGCGATGAACACTGAAGCTTTCTTT. V usage is TRBV28 and J usage is TRBJ1-1; D perhaps matches TRBD1 (6 bases). Trimming took 5 bases from V and 0 from J, leaving 16 bases between them. The CDR3 is 16 amino acids. Germline assignment: CDR1 MDHEN and CDR2 SYDVKM.

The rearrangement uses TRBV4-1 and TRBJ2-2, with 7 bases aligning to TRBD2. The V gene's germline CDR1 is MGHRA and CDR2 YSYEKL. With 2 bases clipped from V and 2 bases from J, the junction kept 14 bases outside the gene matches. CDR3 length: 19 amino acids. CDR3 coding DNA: TGCGCCAGCAGCCAAAAAAGCGTCGGGGGGACCCTAAACACCGGGGAGCTGTTTTTT. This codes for CASSQKSVGGTLNTGELFF.

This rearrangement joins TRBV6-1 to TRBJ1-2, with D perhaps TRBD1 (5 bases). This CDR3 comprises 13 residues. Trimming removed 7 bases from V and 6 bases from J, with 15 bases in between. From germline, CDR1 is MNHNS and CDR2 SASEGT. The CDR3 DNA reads TGTGCCAGCACCTCCGGCAGGGCCAATGGCTACACCTTC. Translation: CASTSGRANGYTF.

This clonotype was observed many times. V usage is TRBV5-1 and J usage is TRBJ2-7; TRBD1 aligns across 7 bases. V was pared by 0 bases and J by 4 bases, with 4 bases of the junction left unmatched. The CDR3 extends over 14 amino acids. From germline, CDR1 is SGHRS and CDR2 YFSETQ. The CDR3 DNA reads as TGCGCCAGCAGCTTGGTTGGGACAGAATACGAGCAGTACTTC. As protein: CASSLVGTEYEQYF.

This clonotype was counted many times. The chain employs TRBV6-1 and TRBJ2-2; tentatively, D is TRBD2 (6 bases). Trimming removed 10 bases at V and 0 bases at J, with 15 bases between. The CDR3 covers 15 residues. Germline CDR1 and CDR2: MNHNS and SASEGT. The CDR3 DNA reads TGTGCCACCCTTGGGGCGGGAACGAACACCGGGGAGCTGTTTTTT. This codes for CATLGAGTNTGELFF.

The CDR3 protein is CASSGETSGVTEAFF. DNA for the CDR3: TGCGCCAGCAGCGGGGAGACGTCGGGGGTCACTGAAGCTTTCTTT. The gene calls are TRBV5-1 and TRBJ1-1; D perhaps matches TRBD1 (5 bases). The CDR3 is 15 residues long. Germline V gives CDR1 SGHRS, CDR2 YFSETQ. Trimming pared 4 bases from V and 4 bases from J, leaving 17 bases between.

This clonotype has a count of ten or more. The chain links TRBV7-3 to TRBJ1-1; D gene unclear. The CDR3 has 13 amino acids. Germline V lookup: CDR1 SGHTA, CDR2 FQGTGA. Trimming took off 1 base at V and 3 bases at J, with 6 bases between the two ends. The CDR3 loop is CASSLNSYTEAFF. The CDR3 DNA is TGTGCCAGCAGCTTAAACAGCTACACTGAAGCTTTCTTT.

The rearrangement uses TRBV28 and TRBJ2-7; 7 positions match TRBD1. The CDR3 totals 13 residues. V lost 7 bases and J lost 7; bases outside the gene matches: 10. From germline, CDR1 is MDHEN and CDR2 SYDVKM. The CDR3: CASTSGQFNEQYF. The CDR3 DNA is TGTGCCAGCACCTCGGGACAGTTCAATGAGCAGTACTTC.

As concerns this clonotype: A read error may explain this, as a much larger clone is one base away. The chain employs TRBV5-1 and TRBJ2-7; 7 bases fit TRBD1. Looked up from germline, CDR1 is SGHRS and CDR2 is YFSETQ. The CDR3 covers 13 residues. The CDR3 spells CSSSADRAWEQYF. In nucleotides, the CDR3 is TGCTCCAGCAGCGCCGACAGGGCATGGGAGCAGTACTTC.

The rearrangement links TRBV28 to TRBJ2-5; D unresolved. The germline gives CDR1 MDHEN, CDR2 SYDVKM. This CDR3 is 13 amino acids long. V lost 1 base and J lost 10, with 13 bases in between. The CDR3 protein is CASSLYSQRDQYF. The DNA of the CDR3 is TGTGCCAGCAGTTTATACTCCCAAAGGGACCAGTACTTC.

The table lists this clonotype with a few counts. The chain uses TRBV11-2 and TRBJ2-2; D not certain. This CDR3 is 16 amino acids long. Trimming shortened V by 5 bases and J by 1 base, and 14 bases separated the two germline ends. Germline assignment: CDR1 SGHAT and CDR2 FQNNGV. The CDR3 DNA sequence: TGTGCCAGCAGCCCCACCAACTTGGAGAACACCGGGGAGCTGTTTTTT. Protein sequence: CASSPTNLENTGELFF.

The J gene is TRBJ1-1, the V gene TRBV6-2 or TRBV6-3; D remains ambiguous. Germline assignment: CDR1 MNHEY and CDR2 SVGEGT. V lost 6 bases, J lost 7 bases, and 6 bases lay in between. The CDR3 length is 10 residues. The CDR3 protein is CASRDGEAFF. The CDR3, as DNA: TGTGCCAGCAGAGACGGTGAAGCTTTCTTT.

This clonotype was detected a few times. CDR3 coding DNA: TGTGCCAGCAGCTTCGGGGGGGCGGGGAATACGCAGTATTTT. It is translated as CASSFGGAGNTQYF. The rearrangement uses TRBV7-2 and TRBJ2-3; 8 bases line up with TRBD2. The CDR3 runs to 14 residues. Germline CDR1 and CDR2: SGHTA and FQGNSA. J lost 7 bases, V lost 3 bases, and 6 bases had no gene match.

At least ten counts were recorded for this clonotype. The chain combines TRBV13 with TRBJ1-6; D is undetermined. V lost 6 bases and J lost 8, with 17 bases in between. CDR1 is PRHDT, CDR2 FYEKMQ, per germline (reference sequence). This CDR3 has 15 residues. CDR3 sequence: CASRRGRGKDSPLHF. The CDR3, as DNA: TGTGCCAGCAGACGGGGAAGAGGGAAAGATTCACCCCTCCACTTT.

For the CDR3, the DNA is TGTGCCAGCAGCCACAGGGGGCGCGGGCAAGAGACCCAGTACTTC. This codes for CASSHRGRGQETQYF. This rearrangement joins TRBV6-1 to TRBJ2-5, with 9 positions matching TRBD1. CDR1 is MNHNS, CDR2 SASEGT, per germline. V was clipped by 6 bases and J by 2 bases; unmatched bases: 7. This CDR3 is built from 15 residues.

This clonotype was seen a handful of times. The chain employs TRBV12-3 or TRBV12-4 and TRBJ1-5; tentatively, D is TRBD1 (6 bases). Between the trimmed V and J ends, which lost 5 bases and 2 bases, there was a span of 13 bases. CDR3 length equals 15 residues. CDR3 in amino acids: CASSPRGRGNQPQHF. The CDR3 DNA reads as TGTGCCAGCAGTCCACGGGGGCGCGGCAATCAGCCCCAGCATTTT.

The CDR3 reads CASSYSRQGPDTQYF. In DNA, the CDR3 is TGTGCCAGCAGTTACTCGAGACAGGGCCCAGATACGCAGTATTTT. The J gene is TRBJ2-3, the V gene TRBV6-5, with TRBD1 identical over 7 bases. This CDR3 comprises 15 residues. V lost 0 bases to trimming and J lost 4 bases; unmatched junction nucleotides: 4. The germline V gene encodes CDR1 MNHEY and CDR2 SVGAGI.

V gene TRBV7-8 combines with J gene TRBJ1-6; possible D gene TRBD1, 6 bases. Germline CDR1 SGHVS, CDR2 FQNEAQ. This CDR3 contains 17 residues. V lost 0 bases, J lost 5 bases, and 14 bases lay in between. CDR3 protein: CASSLALLGGHNSPLHF. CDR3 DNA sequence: TGTGCCAGCAGCTTAGCGCTTCTAGGGGGGCATAATTCACCCCTCCACTTT.